One and the same sample provided the 5 T cell receptor delta chains below, sequenced in a study of γδ T cells in repeated Plasmodium falciparum infection. TCRdb fed the multiplex PCR reads into CATT to redo clone calling. The top ten clones hold around 24% of a sample with approximately 50,000 delta-chain clones, about 1.9% of them seen once. Flow sorting of PBMC yielded separate Vgamma9/Vdelta2+ and Vdelta2-negative gammadelta T cell populations for bulk repertoire analysis. Sequencing used gamma-delta T cells from blood. The receptors were sampled from a pool of human donors (malaria-infected and uninfected, not separated).

On this clone: The TCRdb protein comes from a much larger clone and disagrees with this DNA's translation at residue 8, likely due to a read error; the protein given here is derived from the DNA. The chain joins TRDV1 to TRDJ1; 13 bases match TRDD3. Here the J gene came from matching the DNA to germline, since TCRdb omits it. Germline loops: CDR1 TSWWSYY, CDR2 QGS. The CDR3 extends over 24 amino acids. The J segment lost 0 bases and the V segment lost 1 base, leaving 23 bases of the junction unmatched. The CDR3: CALGEPGTGPYWGIRPSYTDKLIF. The CDR3, as DNA: TGTGCTCTTGGGGAACCGGGGACTGGTCCCTACTGGGGGATACGACCTTCTTACACCGATAAACTCATCTTT.

This clone was detected ten times or more. This probably arose from a read error, given a far larger clone one base away. Distinct nucleotide sequences in the sample also encode this CDR3. This chain uses TRDV1 with TRDJ1, with 10 bases aligning to TRDD3. No J segment appears in TCRdb, so it was assigned here by matching the sequence to germline. Trimming at V came to 5 bases and at J to 3 bases, leaving 15 bases not matched to a gene. Germline assignment: CDR1 TSWWSYY and CDR2 QGS. The CDR3 runs 18 residues. CDR3 amino acids: CALGTRFPYWGISDKLIF. The DNA of the CDR3 is TGTGCTCTTGGGACCCGATTCCCATACTGGGGGATCTCCGATAAACTCATCTTT.

Comment on this clone: The TCRdb protein, from a much larger clone, departs from this DNA's translation at residue 4, likely by read error; the protein shown derives from the DNA. The chain is built from TRDV1 and TRDJ1; D possibly matches TRDD2 or TRDD3 (8 bases each). In the absence of a J gene in TCRdb, the DNA was matched to germline to assign it here. CDR1 TSWWSYY and CDR2 QGS come from the germline V gene. Trimming stripped 8 bases from V and 0 bases from J, with 34 bases between. This CDR3 contains 21 residues. Written as DNA, the CDR3 is TGTGCTCTTAGCTTCCTACCCCTGTCGTACTGGGGGCTCCGGTACACCGATAAACTCATCTTT. Translated, it gives CALSFLPLSYWGLRYTDKLIF.

This clone was observed a few times. The TCRdb record carries a much larger clone's protein, which differs from this DNA's translation at residue 17; a read error is the likely cause, and the protein listed here is the DNA translation. V usage is TRDV3 and J usage is TRDJ1, with 9 bases identical to TRDD2. No J segment appears in TCRdb, so it was assigned here by matching the sequence to germline. CDR1 TVYSNPD and CDR2 GDNSRS come from the germline V gene (reference sequence). This CDR3 contains 21 residues. CDR3 residues: CASGGPFLQWGPLQGTGKLIF. For the CDR3, the DNA is TGTGCCTCCGGGGGCCCCTTCCTACAATGGGGGCCTCTACAGGGGACCGGTAAACTCATCTTT.

In its sample, this clone was seen a few times. The chain carries TRDV1 and TRDJ1, with D unclear. As TCRdb names no J gene, one was assigned here on the basis of a DNA match to germline. The CDR3 sequence is 16 residues long. Deletions cut 1 base from V and 1 base from J, with 13 bases between. Germline loops: CDR1 TSWWSYY, CDR2 QGS. The CDR3 loop reads CALGERQQACTDKLIF. CDR3 nucleotide sequence: TGTGCTCTTGGGGAACGTCAACAGGCGTGCACCGATAAACTCATCTTT.